The entry below gives a single TCR beta chain sequence along with its context. The antigen is undetermined. This sample was taken from a study of T cell responses to AZD1222 COVID-19 vaccine. For the study at large: The analysis combined second doses at about 4 or about 12 weeks.

The repertoire was sequenced with immunoSEQ multiplex PCR; TCRdb's copy has only in-frame clones and lacks some. The sample consists of around 84,000 clones, approximately 91% of them appearing once. Notes on the study in general: Spike-specific TCR breadth and depth rose after two AZD1222 doses. With dominance at 160-218 and 743-854, vaccine-associated CD4 TCRs spanned spike.

Trimming shortened V by 4 bases and J by 8 bases, and 14 bases separated the two germline ends. The CDR3 has 13 amino acids. Germline V gene data show CDR1 as LNHDA and CDR2 as SQIVND (reference sequence). This material consisted of peripheral blood, taken on day 0 of AZD1222 vaccination. This receptor was obtained from an adult in good health. V usage is TRBV19 and J usage is TRBJ1-1; D gene ambiguous. The CDR3 loop is CASSRGYKTEAFF. Written as DNA, the CDR3 is TGTGCCAGTAGTAGGGGATACAAAACCGAAGCTTTCTTT.